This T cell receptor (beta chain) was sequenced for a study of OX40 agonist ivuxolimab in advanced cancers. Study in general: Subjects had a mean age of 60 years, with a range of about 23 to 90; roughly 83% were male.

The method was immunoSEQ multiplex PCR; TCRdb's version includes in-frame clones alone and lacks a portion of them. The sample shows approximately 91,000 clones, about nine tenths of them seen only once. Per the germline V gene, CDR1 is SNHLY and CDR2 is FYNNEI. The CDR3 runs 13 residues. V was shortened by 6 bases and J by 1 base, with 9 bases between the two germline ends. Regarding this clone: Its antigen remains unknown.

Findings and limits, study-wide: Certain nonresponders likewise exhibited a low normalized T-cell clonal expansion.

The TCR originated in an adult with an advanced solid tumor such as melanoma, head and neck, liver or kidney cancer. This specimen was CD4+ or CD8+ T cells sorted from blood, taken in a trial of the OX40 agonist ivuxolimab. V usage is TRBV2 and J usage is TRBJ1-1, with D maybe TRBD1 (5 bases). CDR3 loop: CASSGAPNTEAFF. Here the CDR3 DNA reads TGTGCCAGCAGCGGGGCCCCGAACACTGAAGCTTTCTTT.